The 31 T cell receptor beta chains in this list originate from one sample, sequenced in a study of cytomegalovirus exposure and HLA in healthy donors. With 60 Vbeta and 13 Jbeta primers, the PCR was carried out. Profiled with immunoSEQ multiplex PCR; TCRdb holds only in-frame clones, not every one. The sample has 95,000 to 150,000 clones, 63% seen once. The sequenced sample consisted of PBMCs. The source is a man aged 35-49 years in good health and CMV-seropositive.

The chain recombines TRBV6-1 with TRBJ1-1; no clear D. The CDR3 is 11 amino acids. Deletions cut 4 bases from V and 10 bases from J, with 10 bases between. The germline V gene encodes CDR1 MNHNS and CDR2 SASEGT. The CDR3 is CASSVTSGAFF. CDR3 DNA sequence: TGTGCCAGCAGTGTGACCAGCGGAGCTTTCTTT.

The V and J genes are TRBV12-5 and TRBJ2-3; 9 bases are shared with TRBD2. The ends lost 1 base at V and 5 bases at J; junction bases unmatched: 4. The germline CDR1 and CDR2 sequences are LGHNT and FRNRAP. The CDR3 spans 15 residues. CDR3 coding DNA: TGTGCTAGTGGTTTGGGTAGCGGGAGTGGAGATACGCAGTATTTT. This encodes CASGLGSGSGDTQYF.

This clone was counted a few times. This chain uses TRBV27 with TRBJ1-1; D is undetermined. Between the trimmed V and J ends, which lost 10 bases and 4 bases, there was a span of 16 bases. The CDR3 extends over 13 amino acids. CDR1 and CDR2 from the germline V gene are MNHEY and SMNVEV (reference sequence). The CDR3 nucleotides are TGTGCCACCCTGACTCCCGCGGGCACTGAAGCTTTCTTT. The encoded protein is CATLTPAGTEAFF.

This chain links TRBV5-1 with TRBJ1-4; D is ambiguous. The germline V gene encodes CDR1 SGHRS and CDR2 YFSETQ. Trimming left V 0 bases short and J 4 bases short, with 7 bases between. The CDR3 sequence is 14 residues long. CDR3 nucleotides: TGCGCCAGCAGCTTGGCCAGGCATAATGAAAAACTGTTTTTT. It specifies CASSLARHNEKLFF.

This clone was picked up a small number of times. This rearrangement joins TRBV30 to TRBJ2-5; D uncertain. V was shortened by 0 bases and J by 1 base, with 18 bases between the two germline ends. This CDR3 region has 17 residues. Germline V gene data show CDR1 as GTSNPN and CDR2 as SVGIG (reference sequence). The CDR3 is CAWSVPASELIQETQYF. The CDR3 bases are TGTGCCTGGAGTGTGCCCGCGTCGGAGCTCATCCAAGAGACCCAGTACTTC.

The CDR3 DNA sequence: TGTGCCAGTAGTATAGAAGCCCAATATCAGCCCCAGCATTTT. It translates to CASSIEAQYQPQHF. The chain recombines TRBV19 with TRBJ1-5; D is undetermined. Trimming pared 0 bases from V and 5 bases from J, leaving 8 bases between. From germline, CDR1 is LNHDA and CDR2 SQIVND (reference sequence). The CDR3 totals 14 residues. Complete variable domain (other parts from reference TRBV19 and TRBJ1-5): DGGITQSPKYLFRKEGQNVTLSCEQNLNHDAMYWYRQDPGQGLRLIYYSQIVNDFQKGDIAEGYSVSREKKESFPLTVTSAQKNPTAFYLCASSIEAQYQPQHFGDGTRLSIL.

The chain combines TRBV14 with TRBJ2-3, with D unresolved. This CDR3 has 14 residues. The V gene's germline CDR1 is SGHDN and CDR2 FVKESK. Trimming took 3 bases from V and 4 from J, leaving 11 bases between them. The CDR3 nucleotides are TGTGCCAGCAGCCAGCGAAAACTGGCAGATACGCAGTATTTT. Its translation is CASSQRKLADTQYF.

The gene calls are TRBV10-3 and TRBJ2-2; 7 bases map to TRBD2. Germline values: CDR1 ENHRY, CDR2 SYGVKD. V was clipped by 0 bases and J by 2 bases; unmatched bases: 6. The CDR3 consists of 17 residues. The CDR3 sequence: CAISESILARNTGELFF. CDR3 nucleotides: TGTGCCATCAGTGAGTCGATACTAGCGAGAAACACCGGGGAGCTGTTTTTT.

The chain recombines TRBV23-1 with TRBJ1-4; no clear D gene. TRBV23-1 falls under the ORF class, with uncertain function. The CDR3 spans 12 residues. V was shortened by 4 bases and J by 13 bases, with 13 bases between the two germline ends. As DNA, the CDR3 is TGCGCCAGCAGTCCGTATCCTCTAACACTGTTTTTT. It encodes CASSPYPLTLFF.

This chain uses TRBV11-2 with TRBJ2-3; TRBD1 agrees at 7 bases. This CDR3 region has 18 residues. Germline-derived CDR1 and CDR2 are SGHAT and FQNNGV. V shed 4 bases, J shed 1 base, and the junction held 14 bases outside the gene matches. CDR3 nucleotide sequence: TGTGCCAGCAGCTCACTTAGATCCGGGACAGTACGCACAGATACGCAGTATTTT. Translated: CASSSLRSGTVRTDTQYF.

The CDR3 is CASSFLKNREQYF. For the CDR3, the DNA is TGTGCCAGCAGTTTTCTAAAGAACCGCGAGCAGTACTTC. This sequence joins TRBV28 and TRBJ2-7; D is uncertain. CDR1 and CDR2 from the germline V gene are MDHEN and SYDVKM. The CDR3 is 13 residues long. V lost 3 bases and J lost 6, with 12 bases in between.

This clone came up a few times. The CDR3 DNA reads TGCGCCAGCAGCCAAGCGCCTATGGGACAGGGGGCGTACAATGAGCAGTTCTTC. Encoded protein: CASSQAPMGQGAYNEQFF. The chain carries TRBV4-3 and TRBJ2-1; 12 bases are shared with TRBD1. The ends lost 1 base at V and 4 bases at J; junction bases unmatched: 8. Germline loops: CDR1 LGHNA, CDR2 YSLEER. The CDR3 spans 18 residues.

V and J are TRBV5-6 and TRBJ2-7; TRBD2 agrees at 11 bases. Germline V lookup: CDR1 SGHDT, CDR2 YYEEEE. The CDR3 has 15 amino acids. The V and J ends lost 4 bases and 0 bases, in that order; junction bases with no gene match: 3. As DNA, the CDR3 is TGTGCCAGCAGCCCCGGACTAGCGGGCTCCTACGAGCAGTACTTC. Its translation: CASSPGLAGSYEQYF.

This chain connects TRBV2 to TRBJ2-3, with TRBD2 as a possible D gene (7 bases). The CDR3 contains 15 residues. The V end lost 2 bases, the J end lost 3 bases, and 12 bases lay between the germline ends. Germline assignment: CDR1 SNHLY and CDR2 FYNNEI. This CDR3 reads CASSERGGRTDTQYF. In DNA form, the CDR3 reads TGTGCCAGCAGTGAAAGGGGGGGTAGGACAGATACGCAGTATTTT.

The genes are TRBV2 and TRBJ2-5, with 9 bases identical to TRBD1. The last part of the DNA fits TRBJ2-7 better; the J call may be wrong. Germline V gene lookup returns CDR1 SNHLY and CDR2 FYNNEI. CDR3 length: 14 amino acids. The CDR3 spells CASGRDREGYEQYF. Written as DNA, the CDR3 is TGTGCCAGCGGCCGGGACAGGGAAGGCTACGAGCAGTACTTC.

The CDR3 nucleotides are TGTGCCAGTAGTGCCACAGGGGCCGAGACTAACTATGGCTACACCTTC. This translates into CASSATGAETNYGYTF. The chain combines TRBV19 with TRBJ1-2; TRBD1 matches 7 bases. The CDR3 runs 16 residues. The germline gives CDR1 LNHDA, CDR2 SQIVND (reference sequence). Trimming took 5 bases from V and 0 from J; bases not matched to a gene: 9.

V gene TRBV7-2 combines with J gene TRBJ2-7; a weak D match, TRBD2 (7 bases). Germline values: CDR1 SGHTA, CDR2 FQGNSA. The V end lost 2 bases, the J end lost 3 bases, and 17 bases lay between the germline ends. This CDR3 spans 16 amino acids. The DNA for the CDR3 is TGTGCCAGCAGCTTACGGCTCGGGGGGCTAAACTACGAGCAGTACTTC. This sequence encodes CASSLRLGGLNYEQYF.

This chain links TRBV6-1 with TRBJ2-7; no clear D gene. Trimming stripped 4 bases from V and 1 base from J, with 11 bases between. This CDR3 has 14 residues. Germline lookup yields CDR1 MNHNS and CDR2 SASEGT. CDR3 sequence (DNA): TGTGCCAGCAGTGCATTGGCCCCGTCCTACGAGCAGTACTTC. Protein sequence: CASSALAPSYEQYF.

This clone appeared once. V is TRBV5-1 and J is TRBJ1-4; D remains ambiguous. Germline-derived CDR1 and CDR2 are SGHRS and YFSETQ. Trimming removed 5 bases at V and 0 bases at J, with 8 bases between. This CDR3 is built from 14 residues. The CDR3 loop reads CASSAHTTNEKLFF. The CDR3 bases are TGCGCCAGCAGTGCCCACACAACTAATGAAAAACTGTTTTTT.

The rearrangement joins TRBV28 to TRBJ1-5; the D is unclear. Germline CDR1 is MDHEN and CDR2 is SYDVKM. V lost 6 bases to trimming and J lost 4 bases, with 16 bases between them. This CDR3 has 15 amino acids. In nucleotides, the CDR3 is TGTGCCAGCAGGGCCCCGGGGAAGGGAAATCAGCCCCAGCATTTT. Protein product: CASRAPGKGNQPQHF.

The V call is TRBV7-2, the J call TRBJ2-1, with 9 nucleotides matching TRBD1. Germline V gene sequence: CDR1 SGHTA, CDR2 FQGNSA. The ends lost 4 bases at V and 15 bases at J; junction bases unmatched: 16. The CDR3 consists of 15 residues. The CDR3 here is CASSSAGTGPISGFF. The CDR3 DNA is TGTGCCAGCAGCTCCGCGGGGACAGGGCCAATAAGCGGGTTCTTC.

The rearrangement joins TRBV12-5 to TRBJ2-7; D possibly corresponds to TRBD1 (5 bases). Trimming shortened V by 2 bases and J by 6 bases, and 11 bases separated the two germline ends. Germline V lookup: CDR1 LGHNT, CDR2 FRNRAP. There are 13 residues in the CDR3. The CDR3 nucleotides read TGTGCTAGTGGTTTGTCAGGGATTGGCGAGCAGTACTTC. Protein product: CASGLSGIGEQYF. The variable domain in full, with the rest retrieved from reference TRBV12-5 and TRBJ2-7, is DARVTQTPRHKVTEMGQEVTMRCQPILGHNTVFWYRQTMMQGLELLAYFRNRAPLDDSGMPKDRFSAEMPDATLATLKIQPSEPRDSAVYFCASGLSGIGEQYFGPGTRLTVT.

The rearrangement uses TRBV7-8 and TRBJ2-3, with D possibly matching TRBD1 (5 bases). The CDR3 spans 16 residues. Trimming shortened V by 5 bases and J by 6 bases, and 21 bases separated the two germline ends. In germline, CDR1 is SGHVS, CDR2 FQNEAQ. The CDR3 nucleotides read TGTGCCAGCAGCCCAGACAGTAGGTTATCCTCCGATACGCAGTATTTT. This translates into CASSPDSRLSSDTQYF.

This clone has only a few counts. This chain connects TRBV10-3 to TRBJ1-1, with a weak D call TRBD1 (5 bases). The V end lost 3 bases, the J end lost 1 base, and 9 bases lay between the germline ends. Germline V gene data show CDR1 as ENHRY and CDR2 as SYGVKD. There are 14 residues in the CDR3. This CDR3 is CAISDPDTNTEAFF. For the CDR3, the DNA is TGTGCCATCAGTGACCCGGACACGAACACTGAAGCTTTCTTT.

J is TRBJ2-1 and V is TRBV30; 14 bases fit TRBD2. With V trimmed by 4 bases and J by 3 bases, 2 bases remained unmatched. In germline, CDR1 is GTSNPN, CDR2 SVGIG (reference sequence). The length of the CDR3 is 15 residues. The CDR3 nucleotides read TGTGCCTGGACAGGACTAGCGGGAGGCTACAATGAGCAGTTCTTC. It is translated as CAWTGLAGGYNEQFF.

The chain joins TRBV7-9 to TRBJ1-1, with 7 bases that match TRBD1. Germline-derived CDR1 and CDR2 are SEHNR and FQNEAQ (reference sequence). V lost 4 bases and J lost 1; bases outside the gene matches: 3. This CDR3 region has 14 residues. CDR3: CASSSQGSNTEAFF. CDR3 in DNA: TGTGCCAGCAGCTCACAGGGGTCGAACACTGAAGCTTTCTTT. Combining the CDR3 with reference TRBV7-9 and TRBJ1-1 gives the whole variable domain DTGVSQNPRHKITKRGQNVTFRCDPISEHNRLYWYRQTLGQGPEFLTYFQNEAQLEKSRLLSDRFSAERPKGSFSTLEIQRTEQGDSAMYLCASSSQGSNTEAFFGQGTRLTVV.

The V and J genes are TRBV19 and TRBJ2-5, with 12 bases matching TRBD2. This CDR3 has 13 residues. J lost 5 bases, V lost 10 bases, and 5 bases had no gene match. The V gene's germline CDR1 is LNHDA and CDR2 SQIVND (reference sequence). The chain's CDR3 is CATRTSGAETQYF. CDR3 nucleotides: TGTGCCACCCGGACTAGCGGGGCTGAGACCCAGTACTTC.

The genes are TRBV6-5 and TRBJ2-7; D possibly corresponds to TRBD2 (5 bases). The CDR3 runs to 15 residues. CDR1 is MNHEY, CDR2 SVGAGI, per germline. The V end was cut by 6 bases, the J end by 0 bases, with 15 bases between. CDR3 nucleotides: TGTGCCAGCAGCCCAGGAGGATCCAGCTCCTACGAGCAGTACTTC. This sequence encodes CASSPGGSSSYEQYF.

This clone has just a few counts. The chain employs TRBV5-4 and TRBJ2-7; 11 positions match TRBD2. This CDR3 has 14 amino acids. The germline CDR1 and CDR2 sequences are SGHNT and YYREEE (reference sequence). Trimming cost V 4 bases and J 5 bases; bases outside gene matches: 5. CDR3 sequence reads: CASSLGTSGNEQYF. CDR3 nucleotide sequence: TGTGCCAGCAGCCTAGGGACTAGCGGTAACGAGCAGTACTTC. Complete variable domain (other parts from reference TRBV5-4 and TRBJ2-7): ETGVTQSPTHLIKTRGQQVTLRCSSQSGHNTVSWYQQALGQGPQFIFQYYREEENGRGNFPPRFSGLQFPNYSSELNVNALELDDSALYLCASSLGTSGNEQYFGPGTRLTVT.

The chain has TRBV19 and TRBJ1-5; a weak D match, TRBD1 (5 bases). In germline, CDR1 is LNHDA, CDR2 SQIVND (reference sequence). V lost 3 bases and J 2 bases, leaving 14 bases between the germline ends. This CDR3 region has 16 residues. The CDR3 coding sequence is TGTGCCAGTAGTATCAGGGTTGGGGCTCGCAATCAGCCCCAGCATTTT. Protein: CASSIRVGARNQPQHF.

V usage is TRBV13 and J usage is TRBJ1-2; D gene uncertain. Trimming removed 0 bases from V and 7 bases from J, with 15 bases in between. In germline, CDR1 is PRHDT, CDR2 FYEKMQ (reference sequence). This CDR3 region has 15 residues. The CDR3 DNA sequence: TGTGCCAGCAGCTTAGGAGTTCCGGGGAGCAGTGGCTACACCTTC. It is translated as CASSLGVPGSSGYTF.